This TCR beta chain was identified during a study of memory CD4+ T cells and cytomegalovirus serostatus. Whole-study results and caveats: Median bootstrapped AUC for CMV status was approximately 0.96 originally, less than 0.93 US-trained. Of approximately 160 reported CMV TCRbeta sequences, 67 were found in memory CD4+ repertoires.

With 0 bases removed from V and 7 bases from J, the gap between germline ends came to 15 bases. Germline lookup yields CDR1 SNHLY and CDR2 FYNNEI. The CDR3 extends over 15 amino acids. This clone was counted a few times. Its antigen is as yet unknown. In the authors' workflow: Out-of-frame sequences were removed, leaving roughly 2,200,000 distinct TCRbeta sequences. Here immunoSEQ multiplex PCR was the method, and the copy in TCRdb shows in-frame clones only, minus some. The V and J calls and clone size come from that table; D and trimming were worked out from the DNA. The sample holds about 61,000 clones, more than 75% seen once. Single viable CD3+CD4+CD8-CD45RO+ cells were sorted as the memory CD4+ T cells.

J is TRBJ1-2 and V is TRBV2; D call uncertain. Sequencing was carried out using memory CD4+ T cells from blood. This sequence was found in an adult in good health and CMV-seronegative. CDR3 in amino acids: CASSEALTAVGGYTF. The CDR3 DNA is TGTGCCAGCAGTGAAGCGCTTACAGCAGTCGGTGGCTACACCTTC.